This entry lists 15 T cell receptor beta chains sequenced from one sample in a study of blood T cell repertoires in COVID-19. Method: immunoSEQ multiplex PCR; TCRdb's copy keeps in-frame clones and lacks some. The table shows some 160,000 clones, with about 86% occurring only once. Sequencing input: peripheral blood. All receptors derive from a woman aged 70 to 79 with acute or convalescent COVID-19.

V is TRBV7-2 and J is TRBJ2-7; D might be TRBD1 (6 bases). Per germline, CDR1 SGHTA and CDR2 FQGNSA. This CDR3 contains 14 residues. V was trimmed by 1 base and J by 6 bases, leaving 13 bases between them. The CDR3 bases are TGTGCCAGCAGCTTAGTTGCCAGGGGAAGCGAGCAGTACTTC. It encodes CASSLVARGSEQYF.

This chain connects TRBV2 to TRBJ1-1; the match to TRBD1 covers 8 bases. CDR3 length: 14 residues. V gave up 8 bases and J gave up 4 bases; unmatched junction bases: 9. Germline assignment: CDR1 SNHLY and CDR2 FYNNEI. The DNA for the CDR3 is TGTGCCAGCGACGGACAGGGATTTGGCACTGAAGCTTTCTTT. Translation: CASDGQGFGTEAFF.

This chain joins TRBV7-8 and TRBJ1-2, with TRBD1 matching over 7 bases. The CDR3 covers 14 residues. Germline V gene sequence: CDR1 SGHVS, CDR2 FQNEAQ. Trimming cost V 4 bases and J 3 bases; bases outside gene matches: 5. The CDR3 DNA sequence: TGTGCCAGCAGCTCCCCAGGGGGTCACTATGGCTACACCTTC. Translating gives CASSSPGGHYGYTF.

This clone was recorded once. The chain recombines TRBV30 with TRBJ1-2; TRBD1 might be the D (5 bases). Germline V gene sequence: CDR1 GTSNPN, CDR2 SVGIG (reference sequence). The CDR3 runs to 13 residues. Trimming took 2 bases from V and 8 from J, leaving 15 bases between them. CDR3 in amino acids: CAWSSQGQRGYTF. The CDR3 nucleotides are TGTGCCTGGAGTTCGCAGGGCCAACGGGGCTACACCTTC.

The genes are TRBV7-2 and TRBJ2-1; 10 positions match TRBD2. The CDR3 has 18 residues. The germline gives CDR1 SGHTA, CDR2 FQGNSA. J was trimmed by 0 bases and V by 3 bases; bases with no gene match: 8. The CDR3 region has the DNA TGTGCCAGCAGCTTGGCAGCTAGCGGGGGTAGCTCCTACAATGAGCAGTTCTTC. Translating it yields CASSLAASGGSSYNEQFF.

The J gene is TRBJ1-1, the V gene TRBV7-8, with 7 bases aligning to TRBD1. The germline V gene has CDR1 SGHVS and CDR2 FQNEAQ. Unmatched junction bases numbered 7, after V lost 0 bases and J lost 6 bases. This CDR3 comprises 15 residues. In DNA form, the CDR3 reads TGTGCCAGCAGCTTAGCGGGTAAAGGGGGCGCTGAAGCTTTCTTT. Protein: CASSLAGKGGAEAFF.

V usage is TRBV6-2 or TRBV6-3 and J usage is TRBJ1-5, with a tentative D call TRBD1 (5 bases). The CDR3 spans 20 residues. Germline V gene lookup returns CDR1 MNHEY and CDR2 SVGEGT. Trimming took 0 bases from V and 0 from J, leaving 21 bases between them. CDR3: CASSYSIGRQLKYSNQPQHF. The CDR3 DNA is TGTGCCAGCAGTTACTCGATCGGTCGACAGTTAAAATATAGCAATCAGCCCCAGCATTTT.

V gene TRBV15 combines with J gene TRBJ2-2, with TRBD2 as a possible D gene (5 bases). V shed 0 bases and J shed 5 bases, with 7 bases lying between them. Germline CDR1 is LNHNV and CDR2 is YYDKDF (reference sequence). The CDR3 extends over 14 amino acids. Here the CDR3 DNA reads TGTGCCACCAGCAGAGATGGAGGTACCGGGGAGCTGTTTTTT. Translation gives CATSRDGGTGELFF.

The V call is TRBV7-6, the J call TRBJ2-7, with TRBD2 as a possible D gene (6 bases). The V end was cut by 3 bases, the J end by 4 bases, with 13 bases between. There are 14 residues in the CDR3. Germline V gene sequence: CDR1 SGHVS, CDR2 FNYEAQ. The CDR3 spells CASSFSEGGYEQYF. For the CDR3, the DNA is TGTGCCAGCAGCTTCTCGGAGGGCGGGTACGAGCAGTACTTC. The full variable domain, completed using reference TRBV7-6 and TRBJ2-7, is GAGVSQSPRYKVTKRGQDVALRCDPISGHVSLYWYRQALGQGPEFLTYFNYEAQQDKSGLPNDRFSAERPEGSISTLTIQRTEQRDSAMYRCASSFSEGGYEQYFGPGTRLTVT.

The rearrangement uses TRBV5-1 and TRBJ1-1, with TRBD1 identical over 9 bases. Germline values: CDR1 SGHRS, CDR2 YFSETQ. The V gene end was trimmed by 4 bases and the J gene end by 0 bases; junction bases not matched to a gene: 13. The CDR3 consists of 18 residues. CDR3 DNA sequence: TGCGCCAGCAGCCCTAGGTTTACAGGGGGCACCTTGAACACTGAAGCTTTCTTT. Amino acid sequence: CASSPRFTGGTLNTEAFF.

The chain links TRBV6-5 to TRBJ1-6; 10 nucleotides agree with TRBD1. V lost 7 bases, J lost 8 bases, and 5 bases stayed unmatched. This CDR3 is built from 14 residues. CDR1 is MNHEY, CDR2 SVGAGI, per germline. As DNA, the CDR3 is TGTGCCAGCACGCGGACAGGGGGATATTCACCCCTCCACTTT. Protein: CASTRTGGYSPLHF.

This clone has just a few counts. The chain is built from TRBV28 and TRBJ2-7, with D possibly matching TRBD1 (5 bases). V lost 3 bases and J 2 bases, leaving 11 bases between the germline ends. CDR1 and CDR2 (germline): MDHEN, SYDVKM. CDR3 length equals 14 residues. CDR3 loop: CASSFVGRAYEQYF. The CDR3 DNA reads TGTGCCAGCAGTTTTGTCGGCAGGGCCTACGAGCAGTACTTC.

This clone was seen a few times. Different DNA sequences within this sample yield the same CDR3. The chain employs TRBV9 and TRBJ1-1, with D maybe TRBD1 (5 bases). The CDR3 contains 15 residues. Trimming shortened V by 0 bases and J by 1 base, and 10 bases separated the two germline ends. Germline CDR1 reads SGDLS; CDR2 reads YYNGEE. Here the CDR3 DNA reads TGTGCCAGCAGCGTAGACGGCAGGGAGAACACTGAAGCTTTCTTT. Translation: CASSVDGRENTEAFF.

The rearrangement uses TRBV29-1 and TRBJ2-1, with 12 nucleotides matching TRBD2. The CDR3 consists of 14 residues. The V segment lost 7 bases and the J segment 7 bases; nucleotides outside the gene matches: 8. From germline, CDR1 is SQVTM and CDR2 ANQGSEA. CDR3 amino acids: CSDLLAGGLNEQFF. The CDR3 DNA reads as TGCAGCGACTTACTAGCGGGAGGCCTTAATGAGCAGTTCTTC.

This sequence joins TRBV6-5 and TRBJ2-1, with a weak D call TRBD1 (6 bases). V dropped 7 bases and J dropped 6 bases, with 16 bases sitting between them. CDR3 length equals 14 residues. The germline V gene has CDR1 MNHEY and CDR2 SVGAGI. The CDR3 sequence is CASNPQGRFNEQFF. In DNA form, the CDR3 reads TGTGCCAGCAACCCACAGGGCCGGTTCAATGAGCAGTTCTTC.